The 18 T cell receptor beta chains below were found in one sample sequenced in a study of Tregs in tolerant kidney transplant recipients. Clones were read by immunoSEQ multiplex PCR, and TCRdb kept only the in-frame ones, dropping some. The table includes about 240,000 clones, around 82% detected once. Sequencing was performed on CD4+ T cells from blood. Receptors originate from a human donor in good health.

The chain employs TRBV5-1 and TRBJ1-2; D gene uncertain. The length of the CDR3 is 15 residues. CDR1 is SGHRS and CDR2 is YFSETQ in the germline V gene. Trimming removed 0 bases at V and 1 base at J, with 10 bases between. The CDR3 nucleotides are TGCGCCAGCAGCTTGGTTGCAGTAATTAACTATGGCTACACCTTC. This translates into CASSLVAVINYGYTF. Full variable domain (missing parts from reference TRBV5-1 and TRBJ1-2): KAGVTQTPRYLIKTRGQQVTLSCSPISGHRSVSWYQQTPGQGLQFLFEYFSETQRNKGNFPGRFSGRQFSNSRSEMNVSTLELGDSALYLCASSLVAVINYGYTFGSGTRLTVV.

This chain uses TRBV10-1 with TRBJ2-2, with 8 bases identical to TRBD1. The germline V gene has CDR1 WNHNN and CDR2 SYGVQD (reference sequence). The CDR3 totals 15 residues. Trimming took 8 bases from V and 1 from J; bases not matched to a gene: 6. This chain's CDR3 is CASGRTGRNTGELFF. The DNA of the CDR3 is TGCGCCAGCGGACGGACAGGGCGGAACACCGGGGAGCTGTTTTTT.

The V gene is TRBV9, the J gene TRBJ2-5; 7 nucleotides match TRBD2. The J segment lost 0 bases and the V segment lost 4 bases, leaving 9 bases of the junction unmatched. There are 16 residues in the CDR3. Per germline, CDR1 SGDLS and CDR2 YYNGEE. The CDR3 loop is CASSLGGTFNQETQYF. The CDR3 nucleotides read TGTGCCAGCAGCCTCGGGGGGACCTTTAACCAAGAGACCCAGTACTTC.

This chain uses TRBV7-6 with TRBJ2-2, with D perhaps TRBD1 (5 bases). The V end was cut by 2 bases, the J end by 4 bases, with 11 bases between. The CDR3 runs to 15 residues. The germline gives CDR1 SGHVS, CDR2 FNYEAQ. CDR3 loop: CASSLSRVSTGELFF. DNA of the CDR3: TGTGCCAGCAGCTTATCCAGGGTTAGCACCGGGGAGCTGTTTTTT.

This chain links TRBV7-8 with TRBJ1-5, with 9 bases aligning to TRBD1. Germline loops: CDR1 SGHVS, CDR2 FQNEAQ. J lost 5 bases, V lost 1 base, and 0 bases had no gene match. CDR3 length: 14 residues. CDR3 in amino acids: CASSLGQGDQPQHF. DNA for the CDR3: TGTGCCAGCAGCTTAGGACAGGGGGATCAGCCCCAGCATTTT.

The chain is built from TRBV29-1 and TRBJ1-4; D remains ambiguous. The CDR3 loop spans 14 amino acids. The ends were cut back, 1 base at V and 7 bases at J, with 13 bases in the middle. Germline lookup yields CDR1 SQVTM and CDR2 ANQGSEA. The CDR3 DNA follows: TGCAGCGTTGAAGCTCGGACGAGCGCTGAAAAACTGTTTTTT. This gives the protein CSVEARTSAEKLFF.

This chain joins TRBV2 and TRBJ2-7, with 10 bases fitting TRBD1. The CDR3 is made up of 15 amino acids. V was pared by 6 bases and J by 5 bases, with 10 bases of the junction left unmatched. Germline lookup yields CDR1 SNHLY and CDR2 FYNNEI. CDR3 coding DNA: TGTGCCAGCAGGCTGGGGGACAGGGGAGTGGACGAGCAGTACTTC. As protein: CASRLGDRGVDEQYF.

The chain has TRBV21-1 and TRBJ2-5. TRBV21-1 is a documented pseudogene. The CDR3 spans 17 residues. Here the CDR3 reads CASSKVKGAASQETQYF. The CDR3 DNA reads as TGTGCCAGCAGCAAAGTAAAAGGCGCAGCCTCCCAAGAGACCCAGTACTTC.

This sequence joins TRBV29-1 and TRBJ2-7; the D gene could be TRBD1 or TRBD2 (5 bases each). CDR1 and CDR2 from the germline V gene are SQVTM and ANQGSEA. V lost 7 bases to trimming and J lost 7 bases, with 23 bases between them. The CDR3 totals 14 residues. CDR3 DNA: TGCAGCGGTGCCAAACCGGGACCTCGGTGGGAGCAGTACTTC. Its protein is CSGAKPGPRWEQYF.

This chain uses TRBV6-1 with TRBJ2-2; TRBD2 agrees at 7 bases. Germline CDR1 and CDR2: MNHNS and SASEGT. The CDR3 totals 14 residues. J was trimmed by 1 base and V by 5 bases; bases with no gene match: 1. For the CDR3, the DNA is TGTGCCAGCAGTAGGGAGGGGAACACCGGGGAGCTGTTTTTT. Protein product: CASSREGNTGELFF.

The gene calls are TRBV19 and TRBJ2-7, with TRBD2 as a possible D gene (5 bases). The better agreement between TRBJ2-1 and the DNA end casts doubt on the J call. This CDR3 is built from 13 residues. The germline CDR1 and CDR2 sequences are LNHDA and SQIVND (reference sequence). DNA for the CDR3: TGTGCCAGTAGTAATCCCACTAGACCTGAGCAGTTCTTC. Its translation: CASSNPTRPEQFF.

The genes are TRBV7-6 and TRBJ2-7; D remains unclear. The CDR3 covers 14 residues. The germline V gene encodes CDR1 SGHVS and CDR2 FNYEAQ. Trimming removed 5 bases at V and 7 bases at J, with 18 bases between. CDR3 coding DNA: TGTGCCAGCAGCCCTGCGCGCGCGGTGGGGGAGCAGTACTTC. It yields the protein CASSPARAVGEQYF.

This chain joins TRBV18 and TRBJ2-7; 15 bases map to TRBD2. Trimming took 6 bases from V and 1 from J; bases not matched to a gene: 4. CDR3 length: 16 residues. From germline, CDR1 is KGHSH and CDR2 LQKENI. The CDR3 DNA follows: TGTGCCAGCTCCCGAGGGACTAGCGGGGGGTCCTACGAGCAGTACTTC. Its protein is CASSRGTSGGSYEQYF.

The chain combines TRBV11-2 with TRBJ2-2; tentatively, D is TRBD1 or TRBD2 (6 bases each). There are 15 residues in the CDR3. Germline CDR1 SGHAT, CDR2 FQNNGV. CDR3 loop: CASPRTGAVTGELFF. As DNA, the CDR3 is TGTGCAAGCCCTCGGACGGGGGCGGTAACCGGGGAGCTGTTTTTT.

V is TRBV6-5 and J is TRBJ1-2; no definite D call. The CDR3 consists of 14 residues. Germline V gene data show CDR1 as MNHEY and CDR2 as SVGAGI. Trimming left V 5 bases short and J 8 bases short, with 18 bases between. CDR3 bases: TGTGCCAGCAGTATGTCGGGATTCCTGGGGGGCTACACCTTC. Translating it yields CASSMSGFLGGYTF.

V usage is TRBV5-1 and J usage is TRBJ1-2, with D unresolved. V lost 0 bases to trimming and J lost 2 bases, with 14 bases between them. CDR1 is SGHRS and CDR2 is YFSETQ in the germline V gene. This CDR3 region has 16 residues. The CDR3 protein is CASSLAYQAQNYGYTF. As DNA, the CDR3 is TGCGCCAGCAGCTTGGCCTACCAGGCCCAGAACTATGGCTACACCTTC.

This clone was picked up one time. The chain has TRBV19 and TRBJ1-2, with D maybe TRBD1 (5 bases). The CDR3 extends over 15 amino acids. Per the germline V gene, CDR1 is LNHDA and CDR2 is SQIVND (reference sequence). V lost 6 bases to trimming and J lost 6 bases, with 20 bases between them. CDR3 sequence (DNA): TGTGCCAGTAGACAAGTCGGGACCTTGGCGAATGGCTACACCTTC. Translating gives CASRQVGTLANGYTF.

Regarding this clone: The sample contains more than one DNA sequence encoding this CDR3. The chain combines TRBV6-5 with TRBJ1-1, with 7 bases that match TRBD1. This CDR3 is 15 amino acids long. CDR1 is MNHEY, CDR2 SVGAGI, per germline. The V gene end was trimmed by 0 bases and the J gene end by 2 bases; junction bases not matched to a gene: 3. The DNA of the CDR3 is TGTGCCAGCAGTTACTCCGACAGGGCTAACACTGAAGCTTTCTTT. Translation gives CASSYSDRANTEAFF.